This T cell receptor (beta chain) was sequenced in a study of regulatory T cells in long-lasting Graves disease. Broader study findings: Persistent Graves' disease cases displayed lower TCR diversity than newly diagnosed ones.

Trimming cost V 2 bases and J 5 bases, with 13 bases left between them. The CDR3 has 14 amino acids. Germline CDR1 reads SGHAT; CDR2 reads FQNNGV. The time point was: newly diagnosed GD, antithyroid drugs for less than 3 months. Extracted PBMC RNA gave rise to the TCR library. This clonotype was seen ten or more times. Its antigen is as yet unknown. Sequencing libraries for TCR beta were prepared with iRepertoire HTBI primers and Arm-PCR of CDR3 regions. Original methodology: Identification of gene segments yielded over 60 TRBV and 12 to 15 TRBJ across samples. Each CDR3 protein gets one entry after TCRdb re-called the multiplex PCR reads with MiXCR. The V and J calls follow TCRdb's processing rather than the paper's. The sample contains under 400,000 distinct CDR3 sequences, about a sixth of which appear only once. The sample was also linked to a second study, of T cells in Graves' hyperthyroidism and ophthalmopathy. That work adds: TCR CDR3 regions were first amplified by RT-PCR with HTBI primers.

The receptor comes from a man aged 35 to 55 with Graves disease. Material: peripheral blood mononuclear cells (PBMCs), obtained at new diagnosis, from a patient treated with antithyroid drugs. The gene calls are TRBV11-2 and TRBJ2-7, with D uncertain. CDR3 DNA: TGTGCCAGCAGCTTATGGGTCGACGACAACGAGCAGTACTTC. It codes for CASSLWVDDNEQYF. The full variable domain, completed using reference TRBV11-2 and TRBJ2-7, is EAGVAQSPRYKIIEKRQSVAFWCNPISGHATLYWYQQILGQGPKLLIQFQNNGVVDDSQLPKDRFSAERLKGVDSTLKIQPAKLEDSAVYLCASSLWVDDNEQYFGPGTRLTVT.